These T cell receptor beta chains were read from a single sample in a study of a mutant IDH1 vaccine in newly diagnosed glioma. Profiling relied on immunoSEQ multiplex PCR, and the TCRdb table lists in-frame clones only, not all of them. In the table there are roughly 60,000 clones, roughly four fifths of which are singletons. These receptors are not linked to any known antigen. The material was PBMCs, obtained from a glioma patient whose treatment included an IDH1 peptide vaccine. The receptors derive from a man in his fifties or sixties with glioma. Each CDR3 is given with its conserved first and last residue. Fields, in order: J gene, V gene, clone size, D gene, CDR3 protein, CDR3 DNA. A D gene is named only where the DNA matches it firmly. Some rows have no size entry. The others give once, few or many, or a class for an expanded clone.

j_gene: TRBJ1-2
v_gene: TRBV29-1
abundance: NA
d_gene: NA
CDR3aa: CSVVTDSYGYTF
CDR3nt: TGCAGCGTTGTAACAGACTCCTATGGCTACACCTTC

j_gene: TRBJ2-2
v_gene: TRBV7-6
abundance: NA
d_gene: NA
CDR3aa: CASSPTGSTGELFF
CDR3nt: TGTGCCAGCAGCCCGACAGGTTCCACCGGGGAGCTGTTTTTT

j_gene: TRBJ2-5
v_gene: TRBV19
abundance: once
d_gene: TRBD1
CDR3aa: CASRRDRDEETQYF
CDR3nt: TGTGCCAGTAGGAGGGACAGGGATGAAGAGACCCAGTACTTC

j_gene: TRBJ2-2
v_gene: TRBV27
abundance: once
d_gene: NA
CDR3aa: CASSFKGFTGELFF
CDR3nt: TGTGCCAGCAGTTTTAAGGGTTTCACCGGGGAGCTGTTTTTT

j_gene: TRBJ2-2
v_gene: TRBV18
abundance: NA
d_gene: NA
CDR3aa: CASNPKAGGELFF
CDR3nt: TGTGCCAGCAATCCCAAGGCCGGCGGGGAGCTGTTTTTT

j_gene: TRBJ2-2
v_gene: TRBV2
abundance: NA
d_gene: NA
CDR3aa: CASRVDRQSTGELFF
CDR3nt: TGTGCCAGCAGGGTCGATCGGCAGTCGACCGGGGAGCTGTTTTTT

j_gene: TRBJ1-1
v_gene: TRBV30
abundance: NA
d_gene: NA
CDR3aa: CAWSSLSSTEAFF
CDR3nt: TGTGCCTGGAGTTCACTCTCGAGCACTGAAGCTTTCTTT

j_gene: TRBJ1-2
v_gene: TRBV7-3
abundance: many
d_gene: NA
CDR3aa: CASSLLGEDYGYTF
CDR3nt: TGTGCCAGCAGCTTATTGGGGGAAGACTATGGCTACACCTTC

j_gene: TRBJ1-2
v_gene: TRBV7-9
abundance: NA
d_gene: TRBD1
CDR3aa: CASSEGQAHYGYTF
CDR3nt: TGTGCCAGCAGCGAGGGACAGGCCCACTATGGCTACACCTTC

j_gene: TRBJ1-1
v_gene: TRBV6-5
abundance: NA
d_gene: NA
CDR3aa: CASSPYNGNTEAFF
CDR3nt: TGTGCCAGCAGTCCATATAACGGGAACACTGAAGCTTTCTTT

j_gene: TRBJ1-1
v_gene: TRBV4-2
abundance: NA
d_gene: TRBD1
CDR3aa: CASSQDRTGPMDTEAFF
CDR3nt: TGTGCCAGCAGCCAAGATCGGACAGGTCCCATGGACACTGAAGCTTTCTTT

j_gene: TRBJ2-7
v_gene: TRBV6-5
abundance: NA
d_gene: TRBD1
CDR3aa: CASSYGDRGYEQYF
CDR3nt: TGTGCCAGCAGTTACGGGGACAGGGGTTACGAGCAGTACTTC

j_gene: TRBJ1-2
v_gene: TRBV11-2
abundance: once
d_gene: NA
CDR3aa: CASSLEGGAATHGYTF
CDR3nt: TGTGCCAGCAGCTTAGAGGGTGGGGCAGCCACGCATGGCTACACCTTC

j_gene: TRBJ1-1
v_gene: TRBV18
abundance: few
d_gene: TRBD1
CDR3aa: CASSPFSTGAVNTEAFF
CDR3nt: TGTGCCAGCTCACCATTCTCGACAGGGGCGGTGAACACTGAAGCTTTCTTT

j_gene: TRBJ2-7
v_gene: TRBV4-1
abundance: NA
d_gene: NA
CDR3aa: CASSQENFLGTSGNEQYF
CDR3nt: TGCGCCAGCAGCCAAGAAAACTTCTTAGGGACCTCCGGCAACGAGCAGTACTTC

j_gene: TRBJ1-2
v_gene: TRBV9
abundance: NA
d_gene: TRBD1
CDR3aa: CASSPMDRHGYTF
CDR3nt: TGTGCCAGCAGCCCTATGGACAGGCATGGCTACACCTTC

j_gene: TRBJ2-5
v_gene: TRBV5-1
abundance: NA
d_gene: TRBD2
CDR3aa: CASSLGTSLTQETQYF
CDR3nt: TGCGCCAGCAGCTTGGGGACTAGCCTTACCCAAGAGACCCAGTACTTC

j_gene: TRBJ1-2
v_gene: TRBV2
abundance: NA
d_gene: NA
CDR3aa: CASSGDRRYGYTF
CDR3nt: TGTGCCAGCAGTGGAGACAGGAGGTATGGCTACACCTTC

j_gene: TRBJ1-6
v_gene: TRBV30
abundance: NA
d_gene: NA
CDR3aa: CAWNRRGKRSPLHF
CDR3nt: TGTGCCTGGAATAGGAGGGGAAAGCGTTCACCCCTCCACTTT

j_gene: TRBJ1-5
v_gene: TRBV10-3
abundance: once
d_gene: NA
CDR3aa: CAIRRAVAEPQHF
CDR3nt: TGTGCCATCAGGCGGGCCGTTGCCGAGCCCCAGCATTTT

j_gene: TRBJ2-5
v_gene: TRBV5-6
abundance: NA
d_gene: NA
CDR3aa: CASSLNDLARETQYF
CDR3nt: TGTGCCAGCAGCTTGAATGACCTAGCGAGGGAGACCCAGTACTTC

j_gene: TRBJ2-3
v_gene: TRBV10-3
abundance: NA
d_gene: NA
CDR3aa: CAISETGQGDTQYF
CDR3nt: TGTGCCATCAGTGAGACAGGACAAGGCGATACGCAGTATTTT

j_gene: TRBJ2-7
v_gene: TRBV5-4
abundance: once
d_gene: NA
CDR3aa: CASSLIESYEQYF
CDR3nt: TGTGCCAGCAGCCTTATCGAAAGCTACGAGCAGTACTTC